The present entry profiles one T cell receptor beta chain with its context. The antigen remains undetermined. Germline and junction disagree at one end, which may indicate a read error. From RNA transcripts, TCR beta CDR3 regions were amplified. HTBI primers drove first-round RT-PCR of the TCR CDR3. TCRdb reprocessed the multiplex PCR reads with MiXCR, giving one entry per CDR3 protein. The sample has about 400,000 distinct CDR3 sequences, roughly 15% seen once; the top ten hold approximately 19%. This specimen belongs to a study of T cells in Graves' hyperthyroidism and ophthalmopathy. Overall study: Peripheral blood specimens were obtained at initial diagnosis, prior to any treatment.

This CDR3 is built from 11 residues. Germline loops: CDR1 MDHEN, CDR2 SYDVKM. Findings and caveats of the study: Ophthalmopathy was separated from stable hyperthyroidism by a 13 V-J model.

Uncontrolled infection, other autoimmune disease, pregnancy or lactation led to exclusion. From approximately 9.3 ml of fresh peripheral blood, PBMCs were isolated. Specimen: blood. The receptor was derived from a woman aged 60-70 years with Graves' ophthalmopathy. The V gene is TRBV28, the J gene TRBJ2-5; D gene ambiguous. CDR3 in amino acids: CASGLQETQYF. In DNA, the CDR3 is TGCGCATCTGGGCTCCAAGAGACCCAGTACTTC.